This T cell receptor beta chain was sequenced in a study of T cells after yellow fever vaccination. Study outcomes and limitations: The CD4 compartment and the CD8 compartment contained a small share of clonotypes in common.

In the case of this clonotype: Its target is unknown.

V lost 2 bases and J 4 bases, leaving 16 bases between the germline ends. CDR3 length: 16 residues. Germline CDR1 is SGDLS and CDR2 is YYNGEE. In making TCR cDNA, 5'RACE template switching added a universal primer site and UMIs to it. TCRdb redid the calling of the 5' RACE reads with MiXCR, one entry per CDR3 protein. The sample carries around 610,000 distinct CDR3 sequences, approximately 13% recorded once. The genes are TRBV9 and TRBJ2-1, with D hard to call. The sequence was collected from a man younger than 45 who received the YFV17D yellow fever vaccine. The input for sequencing was PBMCs, taken on the day of the yellow fever booster vaccination. In DNA form, the CDR3 reads TGTGCCAGCAGCGTCCGGACGCTCTCTACTTACAATGAGCAGTTCTTC. This codes for CASSVRTLSTYNEQFF.